This TCR beta chain was profiled in a study of beta chain features in type 1 diabetes. Since all of the isolated RNA was reverse transcribed, expressed TCRB transcripts were what got sequenced. Generated by immunoSEQ multiplex PCR, the TCRdb table keeps only in-frame clones and is missing some. The data hold about 640,000 clones, with roughly an eighth observed a single time. This clone was seen more than once but under ten times. The antigen remains undetermined. Notes on the study in general: Shortening that was moderate but significant affected the TCRB CDR3s of Type 1 diabetes patients in all four CD4+ subsets. Any HLA type influence on TCRB rearrangement was left unresolved here. A closer apparent resemblance between naive, central memory and Treg TCRB repertoires was seen in patients than in healthy donors.

The CDR3 length is 13 residues. The V gene's germline CDR1 is SGDLS and CDR2 YYNGEE. Trimming took 5 bases from V and 0 from J, leaving 8 bases between them. This chain links TRBV9 with TRBJ1-2; D not resolved. The sample was naive CD4+ T cells from blood. The TCR originated in a young man with type 1 diabetes. The CDR3 sequence is CASSPGANYGYTF. The CDR3 DNA reads TGTGCCAGCAGTCCCGGGGCTAACTATGGCTACACCTTC.